The 10 T cell receptor beta chains below all came from one sample that was sequenced in a study of T cells in Graves' hyperthyroidism and ophthalmopathy. Researchers amplified the TCR beta CDR3 regions from RNA transcripts. When the TCR CDR3 underwent first-round RT-PCR, the HTBI primer set was used. TCRdb used MiXCR to reprocess the multiplex PCR reads, holding one entry per CDR3 protein. The data contain 600,000 or so distinct CDR3 sequences, around 15% of them seen just once; the ten biggest clones take up around 3.9%. Input material: blood. The receptors were gathered from a woman aged 25 to 39 with Graves' hyperthyroidism.

The sample holds a few counts of this clonotype. The V and J genes are TRBV7-9 and TRBJ1-4, with D perhaps TRBD1 (5 bases). V shed 1 base and J shed 5 bases, with 8 bases lying between them. The CDR3 has 14 amino acids. Germline-derived CDR1 and CDR2 are SEHNR and FQNEAQ (reference sequence). This chain's CDR3 is CASSLGRGNEKLFF. CDR3 DNA sequence: TGTGCCAGCAGCTTAGGAAGGGGCAATGAAAAACTGTTTTTT.

CDR3 nucleotide sequence: TGTGCCTGGAGTCCCCAGGGGACGGAAGGCTACACCTTC. Translation: CAWSPQGTEGYTF. The chain recombines TRBV30 with TRBJ1-2; the D gene is possibly TRBD1 (6 bases). The CDR3 covers 13 residues. Deletions cut 2 bases from V and 8 bases from J, with 15 bases between. Germline V lookup: CDR1 GTSNPN, CDR2 SVGIG (reference sequence).

This clonotype was counted ten times or more. The chain links TRBV11-3 to TRBJ2-3; TRBD2 matches 7 bases. Unmatched junction bases numbered 6, after V lost 5 bases and J lost 1 base. The CDR3 is 15 amino acids. Germline V lookup: CDR1 SGHNT, CDR2 YENEEA. CDR3 in DNA: TGTGCCAGCAGCGGGGGGGAGCTACGCACAGATACGCAGTATTTT. The encoded protein is CASSGGELRTDTQYF.

This clonotype has only a few counts. This chain uses TRBV9 with TRBJ2-3, with TRBD2 identical over 9 bases. Germline CDR1 reads SGDLS; CDR2 reads YYNGEE. V lost 3 bases and J lost 3; bases outside the gene matches: 5. This CDR3 is 15 amino acids long. The CDR3 protein is CASSDSGSGTDTQYF. The CDR3 coding sequence is TGTGCCAGCAGCGATAGCGGGAGTGGGACAGATACGCAGTATTTT.

The chain joins TRBV29-1 to TRBJ2-3; D unresolved. In germline, CDR1 is SQVTM, CDR2 ANQGSEA. The CDR3 is 12 amino acids. Deletions cut 7 bases from V and 0 bases from J, with 8 bases between. The CDR3 is CSAISSTDTQYF. For the CDR3, the DNA is TGCAGCGCGATATCTAGCACAGATACGCAGTATTTT.

The gene calls are TRBV24-1 and TRBJ2-6, with D possibly being TRBD1 (6 bases). The CDR3 extends over 14 amino acids. V lost 7 bases and J 2 bases, leaving 8 bases between the germline ends. CDR1 is KGHDR and CDR2 is SFDVKD in the germline V gene. CDR3 residues: CATSQGPGANVLTF. CDR3 in DNA: TGTGCCACCAGCCAGGGGCCTGGGGCCAACGTCCTGACTTTC.

This clonotype has at least ten counts. The chain carries TRBV19 and TRBJ2-7, with TRBD2 matching 12 bases. Trimming at V came to 4 bases and at J to 5 bases, leaving 9 bases not matched to a gene. Germline CDR1 and CDR2: LNHDA and SQIVND (reference sequence). The CDR3 spans 16 residues. The CDR3 here is CASSNEGLAGTDEQYF. In DNA form, the CDR3 reads TGTGCCAGTAGTAACGAAGGACTAGCGGGAACTGACGAGCAGTACTTC. Full variable domain (missing parts from reference TRBV19 and TRBJ2-7): DGGITQSPKYLFRKEGQNVTLSCEQNLNHDAMYWYRQDPGQGLRLIYYSQIVNDFQKGDIAEGYSVSREKKESFPLTVTSAQKNPTAFYLCASSNEGLAGTDEQYFGPGTRLTVT.

This clonotype was observed many times. Here the CDR3 DNA reads TGTGCCAGCAGTGAATGGGCCCAGACCGGGGAGCTGTTTTTT. Protein sequence: CASSEWAQTGELFF. J is TRBJ2-2 and V is TRBV2; no clear D gene. The CDR3 covers 14 residues. Trimming took off 2 bases at V and 5 bases at J, with 9 bases between the two ends. Germline CDR1 SNHLY, CDR2 FYNNEI.

This clonotype occurred many times. This chain uses TRBV2 with TRBJ1-6; TRBD1 matches at 7 bases. Per the germline V gene, CDR1 is SNHLY and CDR2 is FYNNEI. CDR3 size: 14 residues. V lost 3 bases and J lost 7; bases outside the gene matches: 3. In DNA form, the CDR3 reads TGTGCCAGCAGTGAGGAACAGGGGAATTCACCCCTCCACTTT. Translated, it gives CASSEEQGNSPLHF.

The genes are TRBV6-2 or TRBV6-3 and TRBJ1-5; D call uncertain. V shed 0 bases and J shed 2 bases, with 8 bases lying between them. CDR3 length equals 15 residues. Germline CDR1 reads MNHEY; CDR2 reads SVGEGT. The chain's CDR3 is CASSYSGFGNQPQHF. CDR3 DNA: TGTGCCAGCAGTTACTCTGGGTTTGGCAATCAGCCCCAGCATTTT.